These 29 T cell receptor beta chains originate from one sample sequenced in a study of response to subunit inactivated influenza vaccine. TCRdb processed the RT-PCR reads anew with MiXCR; each CDR3 protein has one entry. Seen here are around 850,000 distinct CDR3 sequences, under 20% observed once, and the top ten hold 9.5% to 13%. Sequences were derived from PBMCs from blood, sampled approximately 5 days after vaccination. The receptors here all came from a middle-aged man who received an inactivated influenza vaccine.

This chain joins TRBV11-2 and TRBJ2-7; D might be TRBD1 (5 bases). Trimming removed 4 bases from V and 0 bases from J, with 10 bases in between. In germline, CDR1 is SGHAT, CDR2 FQNNGV. This CDR3 has 14 amino acids. The CDR3 reads CASSSFQGSYEQYF. CDR3 DNA sequence: TGTGCCAGCAGCTCTTTTCAGGGCTCCTACGAGCAGTACTTC.

This clonotype was observed a handful of times. The J gene is TRBJ2-1, the V gene TRBV6-5; no definite D call. The CDR3 covers 15 residues. The germline V gene has CDR1 MNHEY and CDR2 SVGAGI. Trimming left V 0 bases short and J 6 bases short, with 12 bases between. CDR3 amino acids: CASSYSRLGVNEQFF. The CDR3 nucleotides read TGTGCCAGCAGTTACTCCCGACTGGGTGTCAATGAGCAGTTCTTC.

This rearrangement joins TRBV9 to TRBJ2-7; the D is unclear. The CDR3 has 14 amino acids. V was clipped by 0 bases and J by 3 bases, with 10 bases between them. In germline, CDR1 is SGDLS, CDR2 YYNGEE. CDR3 in DNA: TGTGCCAGCAGCGTAGGGATGGTCGGCTACGAGCAGTACTTC. Protein sequence: CASSVGMVGYEQYF.

The genes are TRBV28 and TRBJ2-3; 8 bases map to TRBD2. The CDR3 is 17 amino acids. Per the germline V gene, CDR1 is MDHEN and CDR2 is SYDVKM. V lost 6 bases, J lost 5 bases, and 16 bases stayed unmatched. In DNA, the CDR3 is TGTGCCAGCAGCCTCATCTCGGTGACTAGCGTGGTAGATACGCAGTATTTT. It encodes CASSLISVTSVVDTQYF.

This clonotype appeared a few times. This chain joins TRBV4-3 and TRBJ1-1, with unresolved D. This CDR3 spans 16 amino acids. V was trimmed by 0 bases and J by 1 base, leaving 12 bases between them. Germline CDR1 and CDR2: LGHNA and YSLEER. DNA of the CDR3: TGCGCCAGCAGCCAAGACCTCCTATGGCAGAACACTGAAGCTTTCTTT. Its translation is CASSQDLLWQNTEAFF.

The CDR3 DNA reads as TGTGCCAGCAGCCAAGTTGTGGGCTCTGGGGCCAACGTCCTGACTTTC. Its protein is CASSQVVGSGANVLTF. V gene TRBV4-2 combines with J gene TRBJ2-6; D uncertain. Germline CDR1 reads LGHNA; CDR2 reads YNFKEQ. CDR3 length: 16 residues. V shed 1 base and J shed 0 bases, with 7 bases lying between them.

This chain joins TRBV5-5 and TRBJ1-1; 10 bases are shared with TRBD1. Germline V gene sequence: CDR1 SGHKS, CDR2 YYEKEE (reference sequence). V lost 0 bases to trimming and J lost 3 bases; unmatched junction nucleotides: 5. CDR3 size: 16 residues. This CDR3 is CASSLGQGAFYTEAFF. CDR3 DNA: TGTGCCAGCAGCTTGGGACAGGGGGCGTTTTACACTGAAGCTTTCTTT.

This clonotype was observed a handful of times. The chain has TRBV12-3 or TRBV12-4 and TRBJ2-6; D is possibly TRBD2 (5 bases). Between the trimmed V and J ends, which lost 4 bases and 0 bases, there was a span of 7 bases. The CDR3 runs 15 residues. In nucleotides, the CDR3 is TGTGCCAGCAGTTGGGAGAGCTCTGGGGCCAACGTCCTGACTTTC. Its protein is CASSWESSGANVLTF.

CDR3 nucleotide sequence: TGTGCCAGCAGCTTGGAGCCCGGGTTTGGAGCCTACGAGCAGTACTTC. Translated: CASSLEPGFGAYEQYF. The rearrangement uses TRBV7-2 and TRBJ2-7; D is unclear. The CDR3 length is 16 residues. CDR1 is SGHTA, CDR2 FQGNSA, per germline. The V and J ends lost 3 bases and 2 bases respectively, with 17 bases between them.

The V gene is TRBV28, the J gene TRBJ2-3, with 9 bases fitting TRBD2. The CDR3 runs to 15 residues. Germline CDR1 reads MDHEN; CDR2 reads SYDVKM. The V and J ends lost 5 bases and 4 bases, in that order; junction bases with no gene match: 7. CDR3 nucleotide sequence: TGTGCCAGCAGTACGTCAGCGGGGGGCCCAGATACGCAGTATTTT. Translated: CASSTSAGGPDTQYF. Based on the CDR3 plus reference TRBV28 and TRBJ2-3, the full variable domain is DVKVTQSSRYLVKRTGEKVFLECVQDMDHENMFWYRQDPGLGLRLIYFSYDVKMKEKGDIPEGYSVSREKKERFSLILESASTNQTSMYLCASSTSAGGPDTQYFGPGTRLTVL.

This rearrangement joins TRBV4-1 to TRBJ2-1; D remains ambiguous. Germline assignment: CDR1 MGHRA and CDR2 YSYEKL. The CDR3 covers 14 residues. The ends were cut back, 4 bases at V and 7 bases at J, with 14 bases in the middle. CDR3 loop: CASSRGRRVNEQFF. Written as DNA, the CDR3 is TGCGCCAGCAGCCGAGGTCGAAGGGTGAATGAGCAGTTCTTC.

The CDR3 protein is CASSTAGTGGKRYTF. In DNA form, the CDR3 reads TGTGCCAGCAGTACAGCCGGGACAGGGGGTAAACGCTACACCTTC. The chain couples TRBV12-3 or TRBV12-4 to TRBJ1-2; 11 bases line up with TRBD1. The CDR3 runs 15 residues. The junction had 11 bases not matched to a gene; V was cut back by 5 bases and J by 9 bases.

CDR3 loop: CASSSNRGGGVGGTEAFF. CDR3 bases: TGTGCCAGCAGTTCAAACAGGGGAGGGGGAGTTGGGGGTACTGAAGCTTTCTTT. The genes are TRBV6-5 and TRBJ1-1; 7 positions match TRBD1. V was pared by 4 bases and J by 5 bases, with 19 bases of the junction left unmatched. This CDR3 comprises 18 residues. Germline V lookup: CDR1 MNHEY, CDR2 SVGAGI.

The gene calls are TRBV20-1 and TRBJ2-7; the D gene is possibly TRBD2 (6 bases). The CDR3 totals 12 residues. Germline V CDR1 and CDR2: DFQATT, SNEGSKA (reference sequence). V was trimmed by 4 bases and J by 6 bases, leaving 13 bases between them. CDR3 region: CSAMLLAGEQYF. The CDR3 DNA follows: TGCAGTGCTATGTTACTAGCTGGCGAGCAGTACTTC.

The chain is built from TRBV25-1 and TRBJ2-5, with 9 positions matching TRBD1. Germline-derived CDR1 and CDR2 are MGHDK and SYGVNS. The trim removed 3 bases at V and 4 bases at J, leaving 9 bases unmatched. The CDR3 extends over 16 amino acids. The CDR3 DNA reads TGTGCCAGCAGTGATCCACCGGGACAGGGTCGAGAGACCCAGTACTTC. Protein: CASSDPPGQGRETQYF.

The chain employs TRBV5-6 and TRBJ2-7; perhaps TRBD1 as D (5 bases). The CDR3 runs to 15 residues. CDR1 and CDR2 from the germline V gene are SGHDT and YYEEEE. The V gene lost 6 bases and the J gene lost 5 bases, with 21 bases spanning the gap. Here the CDR3 reads CASTVGGRVSNEQYF. CDR3 DNA sequence: TGTGCCAGCACCGTAGGTGGCAGGGTTAGCAACGAGCAGTACTTC.

In this sample, this clonotype turned up a few times. The CDR3 spells CASKGNYLDGYTF. The CDR3 coding sequence is TGTGCCAGCAAAGGGAATTACCTTGATGGCTACACCTTC. The rearrangement uses TRBV25-1 and TRBJ1-2; D is unresolved. From germline, CDR1 is MGHDK and CDR2 SYGVNS. The length of the CDR3 is 13 residues. The V end was cut by 7 bases, the J end by 6 bases, with 15 bases between.

This chain joins TRBV5-1 and TRBJ2-2; D is ambiguous. CDR1 is SGHRS, CDR2 YFSETQ, per germline. V gave up 0 bases and J gave up 0 bases, with 9 bases separating them. The CDR3 totals 16 residues. CDR3 bases: TGCGCCAGCAGCTTGGTCGCTTTCGCGAACACCGGGGAGCTGTTTTTT. Amino acids: CASSLVAFANTGELFF.

The chain recombines TRBV7-9 with TRBJ1-2; the D gene is possibly TRBD1 (5 bases). The CDR3 sequence is 13 residues long. V was shortened by 5 bases and J by 2 bases, with 9 bases between the two germline ends. The germline V gene encodes CDR1 SEHNR and CDR2 FQNEAQ (reference sequence). Here the CDR3 reads CASSQSGNYGYTF. The DNA of the CDR3 is TGTGCCAGCAGCCAATCAGGGAACTATGGCTACACCTTC.

This chain connects TRBV3-1 to TRBJ1-1, with a weak D call TRBD1 (5 bases). Germline loops: CDR1 LGHDT, CDR2 YNNKEL (reference sequence). The CDR3 sequence is 15 residues long. V lost 4 bases to trimming and J lost 1 base, with 13 bases between them. CDR3 DNA sequence: TGTGCCAGCAGCCCCCCGACGGGGACGAACACTGAAGCTTTCTTT. Translating it yields CASSPPTGTNTEAFF.

This clonotype was recorded many times. This rearrangement joins TRBV4-2 to TRBJ1-1; no definite D call. The CDR3 is made up of 14 amino acids. Germline V lookup: CDR1 LGHNA, CDR2 YNFKEQ. The V gene lost 0 bases and the J gene lost 1 base, with 6 bases spanning the gap. The CDR3 coding sequence is TGTGCCAGCAGCCAAGACTGGGGGAACACTGAAGCTTTCTTT. Translated, it gives CASSQDWGNTEAFF.

This clonotype was observed a few times. This chain links TRBV5-1 with TRBJ2-3; D not certain. The V and J ends lost 1 base and 2 bases respectively, with 8 bases between them. CDR3 length: 14 residues. CDR1 and CDR2 from the germline V gene are SGHRS and YFSETQ. The CDR3 loop is CASSLLGHTDTQYF. The CDR3 bases are TGCGCCAGCAGCTTGCTAGGCCACACAGATACGCAGTATTTT.

This clonotype occurred a few times. V usage is TRBV7-2 and J usage is TRBJ2-1, with D perhaps TRBD2 (5 bases). Germline values: CDR1 SGHTA, CDR2 FQGNSA. This CDR3 has 15 amino acids. V was clipped by 0 bases and J by 6 bases, with 12 bases between them. CDR3 region: CASSLAGVAGNEQFF. DNA of the CDR3: TGTGCCAGCAGCTTAGCGGGAGTTGCGGGCAATGAGCAGTTCTTC.

This clonotype was seen a handful of times. V and J are TRBV7-2 and TRBJ2-1; 8 positions agree with TRBD1. V gave up 1 base and J gave up 9 bases; unmatched junction bases: 8. Germline values: CDR1 SGHTA, CDR2 FQGNSA. This CDR3 comprises 15 residues. CDR3 in amino acids: CASSLGTGTHIEQFF. The CDR3 region has the DNA TGTGCCAGCAGCTTAGGGACAGGGACCCACATTGAGCAGTTCTTC.

This clonotype was seen a few times. The chain joins TRBV7-2 to TRBJ1-2; no definite D call. Germline lookup yields CDR1 SGHTA and CDR2 FQGNSA. V was clipped by 4 bases and J by 4 bases, with 1 base between them. The CDR3 runs 10 residues. The CDR3 DNA sequence: TGTGCCAGCAGCTCCTATGGCTACACCTTC. This sequence encodes CASSSYGYTF.

J is TRBJ2-6 and V is TRBV4-3; tentative D call: TRBD1 (6 bases). This CDR3 spans 17 amino acids. Germline V gene sequence: CDR1 LGHNA, CDR2 YSLEER. The germline V and J ends were trimmed by 0 bases and 0 bases, with 9 bases remaining between them. CDR3 protein: CASSQDGGFSGANVLTF. The CDR3 DNA sequence: TGCGCCAGCAGCCAAGATGGGGGCTTCTCTGGGGCCAACGTCCTGACTTTC.

The rearrangement joins TRBV7-2 to TRBJ2-7; the D gene is possibly TRBD1 (6 bases). Germline V gene sequence: CDR1 SGHTA, CDR2 FQGNSA. Between the trimmed V and J ends, which lost 4 bases and 7 bases, there was a span of 20 bases. CDR3 length: 15 residues. In nucleotides, the CDR3 is TGTGCCAGCAGCTCCCTCCCGGGACACCGTAGGGAGCAGTACTTC. Translated, it gives CASSSLPGHRREQYF.

There are many counts of this clonotype. The chain carries TRBV10-3 and TRBJ1-1; D not resolved. CDR3 length: 14 residues. V was clipped by 6 bases and J by 0 bases, with 11 bases between them. Germline V gene lookup returns CDR1 ENHRY and CDR2 SYGVKD. CDR3 sequence: CAIRYRSMNTEAFF. CDR3 bases: TGTGCCATCAGGTACAGAAGCATGAACACTGAAGCTTTCTTT.

The chain joins TRBV20-1 to TRBJ2-7, with 9 nucleotides matching TRBD1. V trimming: 1 base; J trimming: 0 bases; junction bases outside the gene matches: 10. This CDR3 contains 17 residues. Germline CDR1 and CDR2: DFQATT and SNEGSKA (reference sequence). CDR3 amino acids: CSARASPGTGYSYEQYF. The CDR3 DNA follows: TGCAGTGCTAGAGCTTCCCCCGGGACAGGGTACTCCTACGAGCAGTACTTC.